The rows below give T cell receptor beta chains drawn from one sample of a study of T cell repertoires in cytomegalovirus infection. TCRdb independently ran MiXCR on the reads; one entry per CDR3 protein. This sample yields tens of thousands of distinct CDR3 sequences, of which 35% to 50% are seen a single time; about 92% belongs to the top ten. These receptors have no identified antigens. The sample consisted of CD8+ T cells from cultured PBMCs, taken from culture after CMV antigen stimulation. The receptors come from a human donor in good health (CMV status not recorded). Some clones in this sample may be carry-over from other donors' samples. Both conserved end residues are part of each CDR3. Each record gives: V gene, J gene, D gene, CDR3 length, clone size, CDR3 protein, CDR3 DNA. D genes are given only for firm matches. A row's size may be missing; if present it is once, few, many or a size class.

V: TRBV7-9; J: TRBJ1-4; D: TRBD1; length: 17; size: NA; CDR3: CASSLVILGGWNEKLFF; DNA: TGTGCCAGCAGCTTAGTGATACTAGGGGGCTGGAATGAAAAACTGTTTTTT
V: TRBV7-2; J: TRBJ2-5; D: TRBD2; length: 18; size: few; CDR3: CASSTISLAGGPLETQYF; DNA: TGTGCCAGCAGCACCATCTCACTAGCGGGGGGGCCACTTGAGACCCAGTACTTC
V: TRBV5-6; J: TRBJ2-1; D: NA; length: 17; size: NA; CDR3: CASSPTGPLTMRWVEFF; DNA: TGTGCCAGCAGCCCGACTGGGCCCCTTACAATGAGGTGGGTGGAGTTCTTC
V: TRBV4-1; J: TRBJ2-1; D: TRBD2; length: 14; size: few; CDR3: CASSQGLGGNEQFF; DNA: TGCGCCAGCAGCCAAGGACTCGGGGGGAATGAGCAGTTCTTC
V: TRBV7-2; J: TRBJ1-2; D: NA; length: 17; size: few; CDR3: CASSPEAAGGPWYGYTF; DNA: TGTGCCAGCAGTCCCGAGGCTGCGGGCGGCCCGTGGTATGGCTACACCTTC
V: TRBV6-6; J: TRBJ1-1; D: NA; length: 12; size: NA; CDR3: CASSYAATEAFF; DNA: TGTGCCAGCAGTTACGCGGCCACTGAAGCTTTCTTT
V: TRBV5-6; J: TRBJ1-1; D: NA; length: 15; size: NA; CDR3: CASSLGWGLNTEAFF; DNA: TGTGCCAGCAGCCTCGGGTGGGGACTGAACACTGAAGCTTTCTTT
V: TRBV7-6; J: TRBJ1-2; D: NA; length: 13; size: few; CDR3: CASSQSLHYGYTF; DNA: TGTGCCAGCAGCCAGAGCCTTCACTATGGCTACACCTTC
V: TRBV7-2; J: TRBJ1-4; D: NA; length: 15; size: NA; CDR3: CASSLVWGSNEKLFF; DNA: TGTGCCAGCAGCTTAGTTTGGGGCAGTAATGAAAAACTGTTTTTT
V: TRBV6-4; J: TRBJ2-1; D: NA; length: 13; size: few; CDR3: CASSDSIEGEQFF; DNA: TGTGCCAGCAGTGACTCGATAGAAGGGGAGCAGTTCTTC
V: TRBV28; J: TRBJ1-1; D: NA; length: 16; size: NA; CDR3: CASSLSAGWTNTEAFF; DNA: TGTGCCAGCAGTTTATCTGCAGGGTGGACGAACACTGAAGCTTTCTTT